This T cell receptor (beta chain) is from a study of cytotoxic CD8 clonotypes in ibrutinib-treated CLL. Whole-study context: Responses comprised around 24 partial and 2 complete; at median approximately 70 months, about 15 remained remitted and approximately 12 progressed. Sequenced samples delivered averages of 255,043 productive templates and 87,000 or so productive rearrangements. Study findings and constraints: Clonality showed a rise at ibrutinib response that reversed toward baseline at progression.

This clone is medium-sized within its sample. Its antigen remains unknown. Other nucleotide sequences in the sample specify the same CDR3. The assay was immunoSEQ multiplex PCR, and TCRdb's table has in-frame clones only and misses some. The table lists about 60,000 clones, 54% of them singletons. The material sequenced was PBMCs, taken at disease progression, from a patient treated with ibrutinib. This TCR was recovered from a human donor with chronic lymphocytic leukemia.

CDR3 sequence (DNA): TGCGCCAGCAGCCGGCGACGGAGGACTAGCGGGTACTACGAGCAGTACTTC. It is translated as CASSRRRRTSGYYEQYF. The chain combines TRBV23-1 with TRBJ2-7, with 11 bases identical to TRBD2. TRBV23-1 is an open reading frame whose function is uncertain. V shed 6 bases and J 3 bases; nucleotides not matched to a gene: 13. CDR3 length equals 17 residues.